These 22 T cell receptor beta chains share one sample of origin, sequenced in a study of Ad26.COV2.S vaccination and SARS-CoV-2 variants. Here immunoSEQ multiplex PCR was the method, and the copy in TCRdb shows in-frame clones only, minus some. This sample has around 300,000 clones, with about 86% found just once. Treatment: some 20 received Ad26.COV2.S at low or high dose, single or two shots; 5 received placebo; per-sample allocation not given. Each sample was drawn 63 days after the first injection (of vaccine or placebo). The sequencing here drew on peripheral blood, taken in a trial of Ad26.COV2.S vaccine versus placebo. Receptors were obtained from a person between 18 and 60 years old who received the Ad26.COV2.S COVID-19 vaccine or a placebo.

The chain uses TRBV30 and TRBJ1-1; D unresolved. CDR1 is GTSNPN and CDR2 is SVGIG in the germline V gene (reference sequence). V lost 1 base and J lost 2, with 11 bases in between. The CDR3 contains 14 residues. The CDR3 spells CAWSGGPINTEAFF. The CDR3 DNA sequence: TGTGCCTGGAGTGGGGGTCCGATAAACACTGAAGCTTTCTTT.

The rearrangement uses TRBV6-4 and TRBJ1-5, with D perhaps TRBD1 (5 bases). CDR1 and CDR2 from the germline V gene are MRHNA and SNTAGT. CDR3 length equals 16 residues. V gave up 5 bases and J gave up 9 bases, with 23 bases separating them. The CDR3 here is CASSPFAGAAPWPQHF. The CDR3 DNA reads as TGTGCCAGCAGTCCATTCGCCGGGGCAGCCCCGTGGCCCCAGCATTTT.

The CDR3 nucleotides are TGTGCCAGCAGGGCGACAGGGACGAACACTGAAGCTTTCTTT. It is translated as CASRATGTNTEAFF. The chain is built from TRBV6-4 and TRBJ1-1; 7 bases are shared with TRBD1. This CDR3 region has 14 residues. Germline V gene data show CDR1 as MRHNA and CDR2 as SNTAGT. The trim removed 6 bases at V and 1 base at J, leaving 5 bases unmatched.

The chain carries TRBV5-4 and TRBJ2-1; possible D gene TRBD1, 8 bases. There are 16 residues in the CDR3. Germline-derived CDR1 and CDR2 are SGHNT and YYREEE (reference sequence). Trimming cost V 1 base and J 7 bases, with 18 bases left between them. The CDR3 here is CASSLTGGGRYNEQFF. The CDR3 DNA reads TGTGCCAGCAGCTTGACAGGGGGGGGCCGTTATAATGAGCAGTTCTTC. The full variable domain, completed using reference TRBV5-4 and TRBJ2-1, is ETGVTQSPTHLIKTRGQQVTLRCSSQSGHNTVSWYQQALGQGPQFIFQYYREEENGRGNFPPRFSGLQFPNYSSELNVNALELDDSALYLCASSLTGGGRYNEQFFGPGTRLTVL.

The chain combines TRBV7-2 with TRBJ2-3; D remains ambiguous. The length of the CDR3 is 15 residues. The V and J ends lost 5 bases and 2 bases respectively, with 14 bases between them. Germline V CDR1 and CDR2: SGHTA, FQGNSA. CDR3 in amino acids: CASSPQTAYTDTQYF. The CDR3 DNA reads TGTGCCAGCAGCCCCCAGACGGCTTACACAGATACGCAGTATTTT.

The chain couples TRBV20-1 to TRBJ2-1; 11 nucleotides align to TRBD2. V dropped 3 bases and J dropped 2; count of bases not matched to a gene: 0. CDR1 is DFQATT, CDR2 SNEGSKA, per germline (reference sequence). The CDR3 consists of 14 residues. Here the CDR3 reads CSASSGGAYNEQFF. CDR3 DNA: TGCAGTGCTAGTAGCGGGGGGGCCTACAATGAGCAGTTCTTC.

The genes are TRBV12-5 and TRBJ1-2; D uncertain. The germline V gene has CDR1 LGHNT and CDR2 FRNRAP. The CDR3 is 12 residues long. Trimming cost V 1 base and J 2 bases, with 2 bases left between them. This CDR3 reads CASGLENYGYTF. The CDR3 DNA reads TGTGCTAGTGGTTTGGAGAACTATGGCTACACCTTC.

This clone showed up just a few times. This chain links TRBV7-2 with TRBJ2-7; D unclear. Trimming removed 1 base from V and 3 bases from J, with 7 bases in between. Per the germline V gene, CDR1 is SGHTA and CDR2 is FQGNSA. The CDR3 is 13 residues long. Here the CDR3 DNA reads TGTGCCAGCAGCTTAGTACTGGACTACGAGCAGTACTTC. It is translated as CASSLVLDYEQYF.

V gene TRBV7-2 combines with J gene TRBJ2-3; tentatively, D is TRBD2 (5 bases). This CDR3 is built from 14 residues. V lost 5 bases, J lost 3 bases, and 12 bases lay in between. The germline CDR1 and CDR2 sequences are SGHTA and FQGNSA. The CDR3 region is CASSRRRGTDTQYF. The CDR3 DNA reads as TGTGCCAGCAGCCGGCGGAGAGGGACAGATACGCAGTATTTT.

The rearrangement joins TRBV7-9 to TRBJ2-3; D gene unclear. Trimming took off 1 base at V and 0 bases at J, with 8 bases between the two ends. Germline V lookup: CDR1 SEHNR, CDR2 FQNEAQ (reference sequence). This CDR3 comprises 15 residues. The CDR3 sequence: CASSLEYGSTDTQYF. CDR3 DNA: TGTGCCAGCAGCTTAGAATACGGGAGCACAGATACGCAGTATTTT.

V and J are TRBV4-2 and TRBJ1-1, with D possibly TRBD1 on 5 matching bases. The CDR3 extends over 15 amino acids. The germline V gene has CDR1 LGHNA and CDR2 YNFKEQ. Trimming stripped 4 bases from V and 3 bases from J, with 15 bases between. The CDR3: CASSPKARGDTEAFF. The CDR3 nucleotides are TGTGCCAGCAGCCCGAAGGCCCGAGGGGACACTGAAGCTTTCTTT.

The V call is TRBV9, the J call TRBJ1-4; D is unresolved. Looked up from germline, CDR1 is SGDLS and CDR2 is YYNGEE. V lost 0 bases and J lost 2, with 5 bases in between. The CDR3 runs 14 residues. The CDR3 spells CASSVEGTNEKLFF. The DNA for the CDR3 is TGTGCCAGCAGCGTAGAGGGCACTAATGAAAAACTGTTTTTT.

The chain has TRBV5-6 and TRBJ2-1; unclear D gene. Trimming took off 2 bases at V and 0 bases at J, with 9 bases between the two ends. CDR3 size: 15 residues. Germline assignment: CDR1 SGHDT and CDR2 YYEEEE. CDR3 in DNA: TGTGCCAGCAGCTTACAGCATCGCTCCTACAATGAGCAGTTCTTC. It encodes CASSLQHRSYNEQFF.

This clone was counted only a few times. This chain links TRBV18 with TRBJ2-3; the D gene is possibly TRBD2 (7 bases). CDR1 KGHSH and CDR2 LQKENI come from the germline V gene. The CDR3 covers 16 residues. V lost 3 bases, J lost 3 bases, and 16 bases lay in between. The CDR3: CASSPFRGAGTDTQYF. The CDR3 DNA reads as TGTGCCAGCTCACCGTTCCGGGGGGCCGGGACAGATACGCAGTATTTT.

V and J are TRBV5-4 and TRBJ2-7, with TRBD1 identical over 7 bases. V gave up 0 bases and J gave up 7 bases; unmatched junction bases: 7. The CDR3 is made up of 14 amino acids. The V gene's germline CDR1 is SGHNT and CDR2 YYREEE (reference sequence). The CDR3 DNA follows: TGTGCCAGCAGCTTGGCAGGGGGATCGGGTGAGCAGTACTTC. This gives the protein CASSLAGGSGEQYF.

The V gene is TRBV19, the J gene TRBJ1-2, with D tentatively TRBD1 (6 bases). The CDR3 spans 13 residues. Trimming shortened V by 4 bases and J by 6 bases, and 12 bases separated the two germline ends. The germline V gene has CDR1 LNHDA and CDR2 SQIVND (reference sequence). The CDR3 protein is CASSTDRWNGYTF. The CDR3 coding sequence is TGTGCCAGTAGTACCGACAGGTGGAATGGCTACACCTTC. Combining the CDR3 with reference TRBV19 and TRBJ1-2 gives the whole variable domain DGGITQSPKYLFRKEGQNVTLSCEQNLNHDAMYWYRQDPGQGLRLIYYSQIVNDFQKGDIAEGYSVSREKKESFPLTVTSAQKNPTAFYLCASSTDRWNGYTFGSGTRLTVV.

The chain employs TRBV18 and TRBJ1-1, with D perhaps matching TRBD1 (5 bases). V was trimmed by 2 bases and J by 5 bases, leaving 15 bases between them. Germline CDR1 is KGHSH and CDR2 is LQKENI. This CDR3 comprises 15 residues. CDR3 in DNA: TGTGCCAGCTCACCAAGAGGGGAAGTTCTGACTGAAGCTTTCTTT. It encodes CASSPRGEVLTEAFF.

The chain uses TRBV19 and TRBJ1-2; unclear D gene. The CDR3 covers 17 residues. CDR1 and CDR2 from the germline V gene are LNHDA and SQIVND (reference sequence). V was cut by 0 bases and J by 4 bases, with 18 bases left in between. The CDR3 loop reads CASSIDTQPGRVYGYTF. The DNA of the CDR3 is TGTGCCAGTAGTATAGACACCCAGCCGGGAAGAGTCTATGGCTACACCTTC.

CDR3: CASSLGGPGETQYF. CDR3 nucleotides: TGTGCCAGCAGCTTGGGGGGCCCAGGGGAGACCCAGTACTTC. The chain links TRBV7-8 to TRBJ2-5; D might be TRBD1 or TRBD2, each matching 6 bases. Trimming took off 3 bases at V and 5 bases at J, with 13 bases between the two ends. This CDR3 contains 14 residues. Germline CDR1 reads SGHVS; CDR2 reads FQNEAQ.

This sequence joins TRBV5-1 and TRBJ2-1, with 8 bases that match TRBD1. Germline lookup yields CDR1 SGHRS and CDR2 YFSETQ. J lost 4 bases, V lost 1 base, and 7 bases had no gene match. This CDR3 contains 16 residues. CDR3 bases: TGCGCCAGCAGCTTGTTAGGTGGGACAGGTTACAATGAGCAGTTCTTC. It yields the protein CASSLLGGTGYNEQFF.

The DNA for the CDR3 is TGCGCCAGCAGCTTGGCAGGCGAGCAGTACTTC. Its protein is CASSLAGEQYF. The rearrangement links TRBV5-1 to TRBJ2-7, with D unclear. V lost 0 bases to trimming and J lost 6 bases, with 4 bases between them. The CDR3 runs to 11 residues. Germline CDR1 and CDR2: SGHRS and YFSETQ.

In DNA, the CDR3 is TGTGCCAGCAACTTGGTGGGGACCCAGTACTTC. Protein: CASNLVGTQYF. V and J are TRBV2 and TRBJ2-5; D gene unclear. V dropped 7 bases and J dropped 7 bases, with 10 bases sitting between them. Germline values: CDR1 SNHLY, CDR2 FYNNEI. CDR3 size: 11 residues.